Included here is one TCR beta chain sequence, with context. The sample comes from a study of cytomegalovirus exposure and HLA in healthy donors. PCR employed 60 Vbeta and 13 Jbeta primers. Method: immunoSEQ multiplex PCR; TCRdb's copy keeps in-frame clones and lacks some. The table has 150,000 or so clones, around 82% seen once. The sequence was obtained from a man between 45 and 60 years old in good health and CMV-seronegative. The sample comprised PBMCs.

The CDR3 loop reads CASSLSSGGTGELFF. CDR3 coding DNA: TGTGCCAGCAGCTTAAGTAGCGGGGGGACCGGGGAGCTGTTTTTT. The chain couples TRBV7-3 to TRBJ2-2; 10 bases agree with TRBD2. Germline lookup yields CDR1 SGHTA and CDR2 FQGTGA. With 1 base clipped from V and 5 bases from J, the junction kept 1 base outside the gene matches. The CDR3 has 15 amino acids.